Each of the 28 T cell receptor beta chains below was sequenced from the same sample in a study of Graves' ophthalmopathy and Graves' hyperthyroidism. RNA transcripts served as template for amplifying TCR beta CDR3 sequences. The first round was an RT-PCR with HTBI primers, and the second round was a multiplex PCR. TCRdb reprocessed the multiplex PCR reads with MiXCR, giving one entry per CDR3 protein. The sample has some 200,000 distinct CDR3 sequences, 25% to 35% seen once; the top ten hold 8.5% to 9.5%. Sequenced material: peripheral blood. These receptors all come from a man between 45 and 60 years old with Graves' ophthalmopathy.

This clonotype was seen at least ten times. This rearrangement joins TRBV12-3 or TRBV12-4 to TRBJ2-5; 9 nucleotides match TRBD1. The CDR3 sequence is 15 residues long. V was pared by 6 bases and J by 5 bases, with 10 bases of the junction left unmatched. CDR3: CASSPTTGGRETQYF. CDR3 DNA: TGTGCCAGCAGCCCGACCACAGGGGGCAGGGAGACCCAGTACTTC.

This clonotype occurred many times. The CDR3 reads CASSNRGVGTGELFF. CDR3 sequence (DNA): TGTGCCAGCAGTAATAGGGGAGTAGGGACCGGGGAGCTGTTTTTT. The V and J genes are TRBV27 and TRBJ2-2, with D perhaps assigned TRBD1 or TRBD2 (5 bases each). Germline CDR1 reads MNHEY; CDR2 reads SMNVEV (reference sequence). The CDR3 contains 15 residues. V lost 5 bases and J lost 5, with 15 bases in between.

This clonotype was observed at least ten times. The rearrangement uses TRBV11-2 and TRBJ2-5, with unresolved D. The CDR3 is made up of 16 amino acids. Germline CDR1 SGHAT, CDR2 FQNNGV. V was trimmed by 1 base and J by 0 bases, leaving 12 bases between them. CDR3 in amino acids: CASSLGAGRYQETQYF. CDR3 DNA: TGTGCCAGCAGCTTAGGCGCCGGCAGGTACCAAGAGACCCAGTACTTC.

This clonotype was recorded many times. The chain combines TRBV20-1 with TRBJ1-5, with TRBD1 as a possible D gene (5 bases). The CDR3 is made up of 13 amino acids. V was pared by 0 bases and J by 8 bases, with 11 bases between. Germline V lookup: CDR1 DFQATT, CDR2 SNEGSKA (reference sequence). As DNA, the CDR3 is TGCAGTGCTAGAGATGGGGCCAAAGAGCCCCAGCATTTT. Its protein is CSARDGAKEPQHF.

This clonotype was observed many times. The chain employs TRBV19 and TRBJ2-5; possibly TRBD1 for D (5 bases). V dropped 3 bases and J dropped 3 bases, with 11 bases sitting between them. This CDR3 is built from 14 residues. The germline CDR1 and CDR2 sequences are LNHDA and SQIVND (reference sequence). The CDR3 loop reads CASSITGGEETQYF. CDR3 DNA sequence: TGTGCCAGTAGTATCACAGGCGGCGAAGAGACCCAGTACTTC.

This clonotype was detected ten times or more. The chain recombines TRBV2 with TRBJ1-2; maybe TRBD1 (6 bases). Germline V gives CDR1 SNHLY, CDR2 FYNNEI. The CDR3 runs 13 residues. Trimming pared 9 bases from V and 0 bases from J, leaving 11 bases between. The CDR3 DNA reads as TGTGCCAGGCTACAGGGCCCTAACTATGGCTACACCTTC. Its protein product is CARLQGPNYGYTF.

There are many counts of this clonotype. The chain has TRBV6-1 and TRBJ2-6; maybe TRBD2 (6 bases). CDR3 length: 15 amino acids. V lost 7 bases and J lost 3, with 13 bases in between. Germline assignment: CDR1 MNHNS and CDR2 SASEGT. CDR3: CASTSAGNGANVLTF. CDR3 nucleotide sequence: TGTGCCAGCACGTCGGCGGGGAATGGGGCCAACGTCCTGACTTTC.

At least ten counts were recorded for this clonotype. V usage is TRBV6-5 and J usage is TRBJ1-2; D remains unclear. V was pared by 0 bases and J by 2 bases, with 7 bases between. Germline assignment: CDR1 MNHEY and CDR2 SVGAGI. CDR3 length equals 14 residues. CDR3 loop: CASSYSNLNYGYTF. The CDR3 bases are TGTGCCAGCAGTTACTCAAACCTAAACTATGGCTACACCTTC.

This clonotype occurred many times. The CDR3 here is CASSYGAGVGETQYF. The CDR3 DNA sequence: TGTGCCAGCAGTTACGGAGCGGGAGTGGGGGAGACCCAGTACTTC. This chain uses TRBV6-5 with TRBJ2-5; 8 bases match TRBD2. V was clipped by 2 bases and J by 5 bases; unmatched bases: 7. Germline V CDR1 and CDR2: MNHEY, SVGAGI. This CDR3 comprises 15 residues.

The rearrangement joins TRBV28 to TRBJ2-5, with D perhaps TRBD2 (6 bases). Trimming took 7 bases from V and 1 from J, leaving 19 bases between them. Germline V gives CDR1 MDHEN, CDR2 SYDVKM. This CDR3 has 16 amino acids. CDR3 sequence: CASTPTRGNVQETQYF. CDR3 DNA: TGTGCCAGCACCCCAACCCGGGGGAATGTCCAAGAGACCCAGTACTTC.

This clonotype came up many times. V usage is TRBV27 and J usage is TRBJ2-2; D unclear. Germline assignment: CDR1 MNHEY and CDR2 SMNVEV (reference sequence). V lost 2 bases and J lost 3, with 7 bases in between. The CDR3 runs to 14 residues. CDR3 in DNA: TGTGCCAGCAGTTTAGTGGGCTACACCGGGGAGCTGTTTTTT. Amino acid sequence: CASSLVGYTGELFF.

This clonotype showed up many times. This chain uses TRBV6-5 with TRBJ2-7, with D maybe TRBD1 (6 bases). V lost 10 bases to trimming and J lost 3 bases, with 13 bases between them. This CDR3 is 12 amino acids long. Germline V lookup: CDR1 MNHEY, CDR2 SVGAGI. Written as DNA, the CDR3 is TGTGCCACCACAGGGAACCTCTACGAGCAGTACTTC. It codes for CATTGNLYEQYF.

Many counts were recorded for this clonotype. The gene calls are TRBV20-1 and TRBJ1-5; TRBD1 agrees at 8 bases. Germline V lookup: CDR1 DFQATT, CDR2 SNEGSKA (reference sequence). This CDR3 region has 15 residues. Unmatched junction bases numbered 4, after V lost 2 bases and J lost 1 base. The CDR3 region has the DNA TGCAGTGCTAGACAAACAGGGGGAAGCAATCAGCCCCAGCATTTT. Its protein product is CSARQTGGSNQPQHF.

This clonotype was seen repeatedly, ten times or more. The rearrangement uses TRBV24-1 and TRBJ2-7; no clear D gene. Germline V gives CDR1 KGHDR, CDR2 SFDVKD. The CDR3 is 13 residues long. The V end was cut by 3 bases, the J end by 6 bases, with 11 bases between. CDR3 sequence: CATSDILSGEQYF. CDR3 in DNA: TGTGCCACCAGTGATATACTCTCCGGCGAGCAGTACTTC.

This clonotype occurred many times. V usage is TRBV30 and J usage is TRBJ2-7; D may match TRBD1 or TRBD2 (5 bases each). Germline-derived CDR1 and CDR2 are GTSNPN and SVGIG (reference sequence). This CDR3 is 13 amino acids long. The V gene lost 4 bases and the J gene lost 6 bases, with 16 bases spanning the gap. CDR3 region: CAWNTEDRGEQYF. The CDR3 region has the DNA TGTGCCTGGAATACGGAGGATAGGGGCGAGCAGTACTTC.

The sample holds many counts of this clonotype. The chain couples TRBV28 to TRBJ2-5; 10 nucleotides match TRBD2. Germline-derived CDR1 and CDR2 are MDHEN and SYDVKM. V shed 5 bases, J shed 4 bases, and the junction held 19 bases outside the gene matches. CDR3 length equals 19 residues. This CDR3 reads CASSASGRTGWARGETQYF. In nucleotides, the CDR3 is TGTGCCAGCAGTGCTAGCGGGAGAACGGGGTGGGCCAGGGGAGAGACCCAGTACTTC. The whole variable domain, filled in from reference TRBV28 and TRBJ2-5, reads DVKVTQSSRYLVKRTGEKVFLECVQDMDHENMFWYRQDPGLGLRLIYFSYDVKMKEKGDIPEGYSVSREKKERFSLILESASTNQTSMYLCASSASGRTGWARGETQYFGPGTRLLVL.

This clonotype was found many times. This chain joins TRBV30 and TRBJ2-7; possible D gene TRBD1, 6 bases. This CDR3 spans 15 amino acids. Germline values: CDR1 GTSNPN, CDR2 SVGIG (reference sequence). V dropped 0 bases and J dropped 8 bases, with 20 bases sitting between them. The CDR3 bases are TGTGCCTGGAGTGTTTGGGCAGGGTCAGGGGAGAAGCAGTACTTC. Encoded protein: CAWSVWAGSGEKQYF.

This clonotype has ten or more counts. The CDR3 protein is CASSPGSTDTQYF. Here the CDR3 DNA reads TGTGCCAGCAGCCCGGGGAGCACAGATACGCAGTATTTT. The chain has TRBV11-2 and TRBJ2-3; D is perhaps TRBD2 (5 bases). Germline loops: CDR1 SGHAT, CDR2 FQNNGV. V dropped 5 bases and J dropped 0 bases, with 6 bases sitting between them. The CDR3 extends over 13 amino acids.

This clonotype was seen repeatedly, ten times or more. The CDR3 nucleotides are TGTGCCAGCCCCAGGAGCTCCTACGAGCAGTACTTC. Translating gives CASPRSSYEQYF. V gene TRBV27 combines with J gene TRBJ2-7; no definite D call. Trimming cost V 8 bases and J 0 bases, with 8 bases left between them. CDR1 is MNHEY, CDR2 SMNVEV, per germline (reference sequence). There are 12 residues in the CDR3.

This clonotype has ten or more counts. The rearrangement uses TRBV27 and TRBJ2-7, with 9 bases that match TRBD2. Trimming at V came to 3 bases and at J to 4 bases, leaving 4 bases not matched to a gene. This CDR3 is 14 amino acids long. CDR1 is MNHEY, CDR2 SMNVEV, per germline (reference sequence). CDR3 in amino acids: CASSLREGLYEQYF. Written as DNA, the CDR3 is TGTGCCAGCAGTTTGCGGGAGGGCCTGTACGAGCAGTACTTC.

In this sample, this clonotype turned up many times. The rearrangement links TRBV6-5 to TRBJ2-2, with D perhaps assigned TRBD1 or TRBD2 (5 bases each). With 2 bases removed from V and 7 bases from J, the gap between germline ends came to 8 bases. CDR1 and CDR2 from the germline V gene are MNHEY and SVGAGI. The CDR3 covers 13 residues. This CDR3 reads CASSYGGSGELFF. CDR3 nucleotide sequence: TGTGCCAGCAGTTACGGGGGAAGCGGGGAGCTGTTTTTT.

This clonotype was seen many times. The genes are TRBV30 and TRBJ2-7; 10 bases line up with TRBD1. Germline V CDR1 and CDR2: GTSNPN, SVGIG (reference sequence). J was trimmed by 3 bases and V by 7 bases; bases with no gene match: 6. This CDR3 is 13 amino acids long. For the CDR3, the DNA is TGTGCCTCGACAGGGGGCAGGATCTACGAGCAGTACTTC. Its protein is CASTGGRIYEQYF. Looking up the rest from reference TRBV30 and TRBJ2-7 gives the full variable domain: SQTIHQWPATLVQPVGSPLSLECTVEGTSNPNLYWYRQAAGRGLQLLFYSVGIGQISSEVPQNLSASRPQDRQFILSSKKLLLSDSGFYLCASTGGRIYEQYFGPGTRLTVT.

This clonotype has a count of ten or more. The chain couples TRBV12-3 or TRBV12-4 to TRBJ2-7; TRBD2 matches at 9 bases. The V gene end was trimmed by 6 bases and the J gene end by 6 bases; junction bases not matched to a gene: 3. The CDR3 runs 12 residues. The CDR3 DNA reads TGTGCCAGCAGGCGCGGGGGGGGCGAGCAGTACTTC. Translating gives CASRRGGGEQYF.

The table lists this clonotype with many counts. The chain joins TRBV5-1 to TRBJ1-1; the match to TRBD1 covers 10 bases. CDR1 is SGHRS and CDR2 is YFSETQ in the germline V gene. The CDR3 consists of 15 residues. The V segment lost 4 bases and the J segment 11 bases; nucleotides outside the gene matches: 14. CDR3 in DNA: TGCGCCAGCAGCCTCTCGACAGGGGGCACGGGAGAGGCTTTCTTT. It specifies CASSLSTGGTGEAFF.

This clonotype occurred many times. The chain carries TRBV12-3 or TRBV12-4 and TRBJ1-5; 10 nucleotides line up with TRBD1. The CDR3 has 14 amino acids. The trim removed 7 bases at V and 7 bases at J, leaving 7 bases unmatched. CDR3 residues: CASTPGQGPQPQHF. The CDR3 DNA follows: TGTGCCAGCACCCCGGGACAGGGGCCACAGCCCCAGCATTTT.

This clonotype was picked up many times. The chain joins TRBV28 to TRBJ2-4, with D possibly being TRBD2 (7 bases). The CDR3 spans 13 residues. From germline, CDR1 is MDHEN and CDR2 SYDVKM. V was pared by 6 bases and J by 9 bases, with 15 bases between. The CDR3 region is CASRPYREGIQYF. The CDR3 region has the DNA TGTGCCAGCAGACCCTACAGGGAGGGCATTCAGTACTTC.

This clonotype has a handful of counts. V is TRBV12-3 or TRBV12-4 and J is TRBJ2-7; D perhaps matches TRBD2 (5 bases). The CDR3 is made up of 14 amino acids. Trimming pared 3 bases from V and 6 bases from J, leaving 15 bases between. CDR3 nucleotides: TGTGCCAGCAGTTTGGTGGAGGTAGGGAGCGAGCAGTACTTC. Protein product: CASSLVEVGSEQYF.

This clonotype was picked up many times. The chain combines TRBV29-1 with TRBJ2-7, with 16 bases aligning to TRBD2. The CDR3 totals 17 residues. The V gene's germline CDR1 is SQVTM and CDR2 ANQGSEA. The J segment lost 5 bases and the V segment lost 4 bases, leaving 11 bases of the junction unmatched. CDR3 sequence reads: CSVVLGLAGGPVHEQYF. CDR3 in DNA: TGCAGCGTTGTTTTGGGACTAGCGGGAGGGCCCGTCCACGAGCAGTACTTC.